The TCR beta chain described here comes from a study of blood T cell repertoires in COVID-19. The CDR3 runs 11 residues. Germline V gene data show CDR1 as MNHEY and CDR2 as SVGAGI. Trimming removed 4 bases from V and 8 bases from J, with 8 bases in between. Assay: immunoSEQ multiplex PCR; the TCRdb copy retains only in-frame clones and omits some. Found here are some 190,000 clones, about 83% of them singletons; the top ten hold about 6%. V usage is TRBV6-5 and J usage is TRBJ1-1; D might be TRBD1 (5 bases). The specimen sequenced was PBMCs or T cells enriched from blood (not recorded which). This TCR came from a man between 40 and 49 years old with acute COVID-19. In DNA, the CDR3 is TGTGCCAGCAGTTGGGGCAGAGAAGCTTTCTTT. Residues: CASSWGREAFF.